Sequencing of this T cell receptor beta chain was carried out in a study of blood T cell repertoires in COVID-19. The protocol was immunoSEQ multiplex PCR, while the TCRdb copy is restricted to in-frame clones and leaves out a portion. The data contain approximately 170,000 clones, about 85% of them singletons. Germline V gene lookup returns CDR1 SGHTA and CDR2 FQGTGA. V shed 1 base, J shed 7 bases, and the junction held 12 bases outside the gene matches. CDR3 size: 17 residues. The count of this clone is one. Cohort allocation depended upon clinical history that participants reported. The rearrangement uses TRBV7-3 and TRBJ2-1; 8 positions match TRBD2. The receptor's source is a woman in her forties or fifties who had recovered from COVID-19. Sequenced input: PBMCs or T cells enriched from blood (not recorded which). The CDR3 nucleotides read TGTGCCAGCAGCTTAAGGCCCCCCAGCGGGAGATCGAATGAGCAGTTCTTC. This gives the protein CASSLRPPSGRSNEQFF. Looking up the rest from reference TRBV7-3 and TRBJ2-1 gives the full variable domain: GAGVSQTPSNKVTEKGKYVELRCDPISGHTALYWYRQSLGQGPEFLIYFQGTGAADDSGLPNDRFFAVRPEGSVSTLKIQRTERGDSAVYLCASSLRPPSGRSNEQFFGPGTRLTVL.